These T cell receptor beta chains were read from a single sample in a study of metastatic and nonmetastatic thyroid tumors. TCRdb reprocessed the PCR reads via MiXCR. The table shows 30,000 to 35,000 clones, with less than 20% occurring only once. Material: blood. The receptors were sampled from a female donor with papillary thyroid cancer or a benign thyroid nodule (not recorded which). Some clones in this sample may be carry-over from other donors' samples. CDR3s include the opening cysteine and the closing phenylalanine or tryptophan. A D gene is named only where the DNA matches it firmly. Clone size is not always given. Where it is, it says once, few, many or a class for expanded clones.

D gene: TRBD2
J gene: TRBJ2-7
clone size: many
V gene: TRBV20-1
CDR3 protein: CSAIPAGLSTYEQYF
CDR3 DNA: TGCAGTGCTATCCCCGCGGGACTATCCACCTACGAGCAGTACTTC

D gene: -
J gene: TRBJ2-3
clone size: many
V gene: TRBV11-3
CDR3 protein: CASSLVGGTTSTDTQYF
CDR3 DNA: TGTGCCAGCAGCTTAGTCGGCGGAACCACTAGCACAGATACGCAGTATTTT

D gene: -
J gene: TRBJ2-3
clone size: few
V gene: TRBV6-1
CDR3 protein: CACSRGRDADTQYF
CDR3 DNA: TGTGCATGCAGTAGAGGGCGGGACGCAGATACGCAGTATTTT

D gene: TRBD1
J gene: TRBJ2-1
clone size: many
V gene: TRBV9
CDR3 protein: CASSHPPGQGPLGEQFF
CDR3 DNA: TGTGCCAGCAGCCACCCTCCGGGACAGGGGCCTCTCGGTGAGCAGTTCTTC

D gene: -
J gene: TRBJ1-1
clone size: many
V gene: TRBV12-3/TRBV12-4
CDR3 protein: CASSFSRDTEAFF
CDR3 DNA: TGTGCCAGCAGTTTTAGCAGGGACACTGAAGCTTTCTTT

D gene: TRBD1
J gene: TRBJ1-2
clone size: -
V gene: TRBV7-3
CDR3 protein: CASSPSQGANYGYTF
CDR3 DNA: TGTGCCAGCAGCCCGAGCCAGGGGGCAAACTATGGCTACACCTTC

D gene: -
J gene: TRBJ1-5
clone size: many
V gene: TRBV20-1
CDR3 protein: CSATSEGGSNQPQHF
CDR3 DNA: TGCAGTGCCACCTCCGAGGGGGGTAGCAATCAGCCCCAGCATTTT

D gene: TRBD2
J gene: TRBJ2-2
clone size: many
V gene: TRBV28
CDR3 protein: CASRRGGRVAGELFF
CDR3 DNA: TGTGCCAGCAGGAGAGGCGGGAGGGTGGCCGGGGAGCTGTTTTTT

D gene: -
J gene: TRBJ1-2
clone size: many
V gene: TRBV6-1
CDR3 protein: CASSTGGVLGYTF
CDR3 DNA: TGTGCCAGCAGTACCGGAGGGGTACTCGGCTACACCTTC

D gene: -
J gene: TRBJ2-7
clone size: many
V gene: TRBV5-1
CDR3 protein: CASTHQGGEQYF
CDR3 DNA: TGCGCCAGCACACATCAGGGCGGCGAGCAGTACTTC

D gene: -
J gene: TRBJ1-3
clone size: -
V gene: TRBV18
CDR3 protein: CASSPESSGNTIYF
CDR3 DNA: TGTGCCAGCTCACCCGAGAGCTCTGGAAACACCATATATTTT

D gene: -
J gene: TRBJ2-7
clone size: medium-sized
V gene: TRBV20-1
CDR3 protein: CSARDLGGHEQYF
CDR3 DNA: TGCAGTGCTAGAGATCTGGGGGGCCACGAGCAGTACTTC

D gene: TRBD2
J gene: TRBJ2-3
clone size: -
V gene: TRBV20-1
CDR3 protein: CSATSGRANTDTQYF
CDR3 DNA: TGCAGTGCCACTAGCGGGAGGGCCAACACAGATACGCAGTATTTT

D gene: -
J gene: TRBJ1-5
clone size: many
V gene: TRBV28
CDR3 protein: CASSSQEGPQHF
CDR3 DNA: TGTGCCAGCAGTTCGCAGGAGGGACCCCAGCATTTT

D gene: TRBD1
J gene: TRBJ2-1
clone size: -
V gene: TRBV11-1
CDR3 protein: CASSPGTGVRGVEQFF
CDR3 DNA: TGTGCCAGCAGCCCCGGGACAGGGGTAAGGGGGGTTGAGCAGTTCTTC

D gene: -
J gene: TRBJ2-1
clone size: medium-sized
V gene: TRBV20-1
CDR3 protein: CSARDGAFSYNEQFF
CDR3 DNA: TGCAGTGCTAGAGATGGGGCTTTCTCCTACAATGAGCAGTTCTTC

D gene: -
J gene: TRBJ2-7
clone size: -
V gene: TRBV6-1
CDR3 protein: CASSLGGSQYF
CDR3 DNA: TGTGCCAGCAGCCTCGGGGGCTCCCAGTACTTC

D gene: -
J gene: TRBJ1-1
clone size: many
V gene: TRBV19
CDR3 protein: CASTRGRGMNTEAFF
CDR3 DNA: TGTGCCAGTACTCGCGGGCGGGGGATGAACACTGAAGCTTTCTTT

D gene: TRBD2
J gene: TRBJ2-3
clone size: many
V gene: TRBV7-9
CDR3 protein: CASEGTSGSKQKGTQYF
CDR3 DNA: TGTGCCAGCGAAGGGACTAGCGGGAGCAAGCAGAAGGGTACGCAGTATTTT

D gene: -
J gene: TRBJ1-5
clone size: many
V gene: TRBV4-1
CDR3 protein: CASRREVGNQPQHF
CDR3 DNA: TGCGCCAGCAGGCGAGAAGTGGGGAATCAGCCCCAGCATTTT

D gene: -
J gene: TRBJ2-6
clone size: -
V gene: TRBV6-4
CDR3 protein: CATTGRACSWANVLTF
CDR3 DNA: TGTGCCACCACAGGGCGAGCTTGCTCTTGGGCCAACGTCCTGACTTTC

D gene: -
J gene: TRBJ1-2
clone size: few
V gene: TRBV6-1
CDR3 protein: CASSETRGAGGYTF
CDR3 DNA: TGTGCCAGCAGTGAAACGAGGGGGGCGGGTGGCTACACCTTC

D gene: TRBD1
J gene: TRBJ2-1
clone size: many
V gene: TRBV28
CDR3 protein: CASSPGTVNEQFF
CDR3 DNA: TGTGCCAGCAGTCCCGGGACAGTCAATGAGCAGTTCTTC

D gene: -
J gene: TRBJ2-1
clone size: many
V gene: TRBV12-3/TRBV12-4
CDR3 protein: CASSFSRRGEQFF
CDR3 DNA: TGTGCCAGCAGTTTTAGTAGGAGGGGTGAGCAGTTCTTC

D gene: -
J gene: TRBJ2-3
clone size: many
V gene: TRBV6-1
CDR3 protein: CASRKGMADTQYF
CDR3 DNA: TGTGCCAGCAGGAAGGGGATGGCAGATACGCAGTATTTT

D gene: TRBD2
J gene: TRBJ2-2
clone size: once
V gene: TRBV30
CDR3 protein: CAWIQAGVVTGELFF
CDR3 DNA: TGTGCCTGGATTCAAGCGGGAGTTGTTACCGGGGAGCTGTTTTTT

D gene: -
J gene: TRBJ2-7
clone size: many
V gene: TRBV19
CDR3 protein: CASSIRPTGKTYEQYF
CDR3 DNA: TGTGCCAGTAGTATAAGGCCCACCGGGAAGACCTACGAGCAGTACTTC

D gene: -
J gene: TRBJ1-5
clone size: many
V gene: TRBV5-6
CDR3 protein: CASTASNQPQHF
CDR3 DNA: TGTGCCAGCACCGCTAGCAATCAGCCCCAGCATTTT

D gene: -
J gene: TRBJ2-2
clone size: many
V gene: TRBV7-7
CDR3 protein: CASSLVGVGTGELFF
CDR3 DNA: TGTGCTAGCAGCTTAGTCGGGGTAGGAACCGGGGAGCTGTTTTTT

D gene: -
J gene: TRBJ2-6
clone size: many
V gene: TRBV5-1
CDR3 protein: CASSLQQFPSGANVLTF
CDR3 DNA: TGCGCCAGCAGCTTGCAGCAATTTCCTTCTGGGGCCAACGTCCTGACTTTC

D gene: TRBD2
J gene: TRBJ2-7
clone size: medium-sized
V gene: TRBV10-3
CDR3 protein: CAISGLAGSSYEQYF
CDR3 DNA: TGTGCCATCAGTGGATTAGCGGGGAGCTCCTACGAGCAGTACTTC

D gene: -
J gene: TRBJ2-5
clone size: -
V gene: TRBV5-1
CDR3 protein: CASSLAGTRPETQYF
CDR3 DNA: TGCGCCAGCAGCTTGGCGGGCACTAGACCCGAGACCCAGTACTTC

D gene: TRBD2
J gene: TRBJ2-7
clone size: -
V gene: TRBV4-3
CDR3 protein: CASSPRLAGSYEQYF
CDR3 DNA: TGCGCCAGCAGTCCAAGACTAGCGGGCTCCTACGAGCAGTACTTC

D gene: -
J gene: TRBJ1-5
clone size: few
V gene: TRBV12-5
CDR3 protein: CASGQPRVLDQPQHF
CDR3 DNA: TGTGCTAGTGGCCAGCCAAGGGTCCTTGACCAGCCCCAGCATTTT

D gene: -
J gene: TRBJ2-2
clone size: many
V gene: TRBV11-2
CDR3 protein: CASSPGGTGELFF
CDR3 DNA: TGTGCCAGCAGCCCAGGGGGGACCGGGGAGCTGTTTTTT

D gene: TRBD2
J gene: TRBJ2-5
clone size: -
V gene: TRBV19
CDR3 protein: CASSPEWGGEETQYF
CDR3 DNA: TGTGCCAGTAGCCCGGAATGGGGAGGGGAAGAGACCCAGTACTTC

D gene: -
J gene: TRBJ1-6
clone size: many
V gene: TRBV15
CDR3 protein: CATSRIPGTGNSPLHF
CDR3 DNA: TGTGCCACCAGCAGAATTCCCGGGACGGGAAATTCACCCCTCCACTTT

D gene: -
J gene: TRBJ2-1
clone size: many
V gene: TRBV18
CDR3 protein: CASSQSGGGEQFF
CDR3 DNA: TGTGCCAGCTCTCAAAGCGGAGGGGGTGAGCAGTTCTTC

D gene: -
J gene: TRBJ2-3
clone size: -
V gene: TRBV11-2
CDR3 protein: CAQPTCRLPDTQYF
CDR3 DNA: TGTGCCCAGCCGACGTGCCGGCTCCCAGATACGCAGTATTTT

D gene: -
J gene: TRBJ1-1
clone size: many
V gene: TRBV12-3/TRBV12-4
CDR3 protein: CASSPQGRLNTEAFF
CDR3 DNA: TGTGCCAGCAGTCCCCAGGGACGGCTGAACACTGAAGCTTTCTTT

D gene: TRBD1
J gene: TRBJ1-2
clone size: few
V gene: TRBV2
CDR3 protein: CASRERTGARYGYTF
CDR3 DNA: TGTGCCAGCAGGGAACGGACAGGGGCCCGATATGGCTACACCTTC

D gene: -
J gene: TRBJ1-2
clone size: few
V gene: TRBV6-1
CDR3 protein: CASSGEAVQNYGYTF
CDR3 DNA: TGTGCCAGCAGTGGAGAGGCGGTACAGAACTATGGCTACACCTTC

D gene: -
J gene: TRBJ2-5
clone size: -
V gene: TRBV12-3/TRBV12-4
CDR3 protein: CASLQGGSEETQYF
CDR3 DNA: TGTGCCAGTCTACAGGGCGGGAGCGAGGAGACCCAGTACTTC

D gene: -
J gene: TRBJ2-2
clone size: many
V gene: TRBV7-3
CDR3 protein: CASSSEGYTGELFF
CDR3 DNA: TGTGCCAGCAGCTCCGAAGGTTATACCGGGGAGCTGTTTTTT